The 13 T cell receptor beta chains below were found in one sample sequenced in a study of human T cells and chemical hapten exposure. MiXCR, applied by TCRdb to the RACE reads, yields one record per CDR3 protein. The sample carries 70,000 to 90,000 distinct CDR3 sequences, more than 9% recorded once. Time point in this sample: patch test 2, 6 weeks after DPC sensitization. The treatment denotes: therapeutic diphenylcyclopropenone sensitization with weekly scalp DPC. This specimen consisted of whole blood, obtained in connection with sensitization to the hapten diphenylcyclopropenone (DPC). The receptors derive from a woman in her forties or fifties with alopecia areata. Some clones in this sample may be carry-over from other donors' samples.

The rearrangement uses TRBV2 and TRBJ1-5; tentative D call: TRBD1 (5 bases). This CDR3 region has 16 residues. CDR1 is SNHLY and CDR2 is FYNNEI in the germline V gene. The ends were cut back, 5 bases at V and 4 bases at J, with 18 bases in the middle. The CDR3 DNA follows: TGTGCCAGCAGTCTTACCGAAAGAAGGGGTAATCAGCCCCAGCATTTT. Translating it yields CASSLTERRGNQPQHF.

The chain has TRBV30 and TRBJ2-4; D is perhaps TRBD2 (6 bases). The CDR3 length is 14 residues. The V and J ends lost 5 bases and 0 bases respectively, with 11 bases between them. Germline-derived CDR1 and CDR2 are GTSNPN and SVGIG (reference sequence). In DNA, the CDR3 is TGTGCCTGGTCGGGGGAGGTAGCCAAAAACATTCAGTACTTC. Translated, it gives CAWSGEVAKNIQYF.

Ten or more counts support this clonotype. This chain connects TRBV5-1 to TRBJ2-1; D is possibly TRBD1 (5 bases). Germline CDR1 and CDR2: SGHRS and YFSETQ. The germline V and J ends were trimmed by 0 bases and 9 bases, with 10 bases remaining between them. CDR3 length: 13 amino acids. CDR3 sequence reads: CASSLGGRVEQFF. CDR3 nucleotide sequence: TGCGCCAGCAGCTTGGGGGGCCGCGTTGAGCAGTTCTTC.

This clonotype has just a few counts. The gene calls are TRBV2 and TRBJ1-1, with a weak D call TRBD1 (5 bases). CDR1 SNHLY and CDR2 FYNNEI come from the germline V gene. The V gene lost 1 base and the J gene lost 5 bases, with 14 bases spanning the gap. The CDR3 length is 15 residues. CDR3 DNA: TGTGCCAGCAGTGAAGGGGTGGCAGGGAAGACTGAAGCTTTCTTT. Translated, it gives CASSEGVAGKTEAFF.

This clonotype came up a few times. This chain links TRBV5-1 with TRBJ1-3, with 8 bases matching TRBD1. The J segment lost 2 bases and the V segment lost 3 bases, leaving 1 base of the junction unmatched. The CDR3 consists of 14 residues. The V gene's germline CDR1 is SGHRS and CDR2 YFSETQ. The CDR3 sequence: CASSSGGPGNTIYF. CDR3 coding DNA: TGCGCCAGCAGCTCAGGGGGCCCTGGAAACACCATATATTTT.

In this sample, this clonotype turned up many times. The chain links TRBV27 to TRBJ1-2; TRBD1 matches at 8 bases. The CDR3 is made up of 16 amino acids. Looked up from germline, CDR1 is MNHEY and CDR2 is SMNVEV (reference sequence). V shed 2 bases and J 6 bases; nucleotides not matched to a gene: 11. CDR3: CASSLKDRASLDGYTF. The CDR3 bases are TGTGCCAGCAGTTTAAAGGACAGGGCTTCCCTAGATGGCTACACCTTC.

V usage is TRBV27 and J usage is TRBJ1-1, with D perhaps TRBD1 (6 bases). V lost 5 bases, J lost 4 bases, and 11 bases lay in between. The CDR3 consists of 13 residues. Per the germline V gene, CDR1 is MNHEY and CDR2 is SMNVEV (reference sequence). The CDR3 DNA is TGTGCCAGCAGTGCCCGAGGGGGCACTGAAGCTTTCTTT. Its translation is CASSARGGTEAFF.

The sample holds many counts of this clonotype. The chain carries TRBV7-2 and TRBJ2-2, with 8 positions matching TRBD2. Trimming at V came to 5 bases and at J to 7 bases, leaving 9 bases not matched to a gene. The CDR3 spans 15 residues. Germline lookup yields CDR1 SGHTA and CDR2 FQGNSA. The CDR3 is CASSQTGTSFGELFF. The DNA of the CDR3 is TGTGCCAGCAGCCAGACCGGGACTAGTTTCGGGGAGCTGTTTTTT. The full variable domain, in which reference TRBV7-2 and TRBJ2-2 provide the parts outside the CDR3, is GAGVSQSPSNKVTEKGKDVELRCDPISGHTALYWYRQSLGQGLEFLIYFQGNSAPDKSGLPSDRFSAERTGGSVSTLTIQRTQQEDSAVYLCASSQTGTSFGELFFGEGSRLTVL.

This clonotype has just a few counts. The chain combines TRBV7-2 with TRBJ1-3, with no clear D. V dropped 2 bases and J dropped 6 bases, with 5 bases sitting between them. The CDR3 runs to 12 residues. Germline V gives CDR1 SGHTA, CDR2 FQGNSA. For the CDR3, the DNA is TGTGCCAGCAGCTTACCCCCAAACACCATATATTTT. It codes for CASSLPPNTIYF.

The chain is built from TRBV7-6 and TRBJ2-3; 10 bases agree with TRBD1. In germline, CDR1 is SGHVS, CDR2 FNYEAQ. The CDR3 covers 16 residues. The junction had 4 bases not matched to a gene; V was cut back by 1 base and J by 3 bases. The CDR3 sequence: CASSLGTGGMTDTQYF. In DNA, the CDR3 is TGTGCCAGCAGCTTAGGGACAGGGGGGATGACAGATACGCAGTATTTT. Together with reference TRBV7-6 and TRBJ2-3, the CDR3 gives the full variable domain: GAGVSQSPRYKVTKRGQDVALRCDPISGHVSLYWYRQALGQGPEFLTYFNYEAQQDKSGLPNDRFSAERPEGSISTLTIQRTEQRDSAMYRCASSLGTGGMTDTQYFGPGTRLTVL.

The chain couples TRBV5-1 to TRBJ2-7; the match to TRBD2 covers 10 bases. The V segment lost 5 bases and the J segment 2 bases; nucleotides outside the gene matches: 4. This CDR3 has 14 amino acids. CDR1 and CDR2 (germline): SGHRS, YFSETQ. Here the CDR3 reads CASRPSGGPYEQYF. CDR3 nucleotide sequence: TGCGCCAGCAGACCTAGCGGGGGACCCTACGAGCAGTACTTC.

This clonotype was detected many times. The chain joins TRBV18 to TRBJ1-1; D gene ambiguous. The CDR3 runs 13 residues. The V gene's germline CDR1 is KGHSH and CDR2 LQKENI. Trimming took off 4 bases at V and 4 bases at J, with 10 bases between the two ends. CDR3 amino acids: CASSLEKRTEAFF. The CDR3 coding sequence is TGTGCCAGCTCACTGGAGAAGCGCACTGAAGCTTTCTTT.

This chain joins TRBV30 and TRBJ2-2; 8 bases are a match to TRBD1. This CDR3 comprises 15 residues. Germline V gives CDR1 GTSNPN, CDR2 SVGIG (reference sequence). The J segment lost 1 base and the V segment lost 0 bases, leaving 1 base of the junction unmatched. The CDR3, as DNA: TGTGCCTGGAGTGTAGGGACAGGGAACACCGGGGAGCTGTTTTTT. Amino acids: CAWSVGTGNTGELFF.